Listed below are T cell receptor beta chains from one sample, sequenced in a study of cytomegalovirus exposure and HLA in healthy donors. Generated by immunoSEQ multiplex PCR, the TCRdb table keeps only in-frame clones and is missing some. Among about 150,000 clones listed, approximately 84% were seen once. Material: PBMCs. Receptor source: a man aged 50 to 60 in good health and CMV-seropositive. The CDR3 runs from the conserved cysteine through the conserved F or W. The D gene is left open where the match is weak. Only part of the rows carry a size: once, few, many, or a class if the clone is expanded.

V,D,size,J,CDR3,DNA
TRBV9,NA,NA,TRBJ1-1,CASSVGRGADTEAFF,TGTGCCAGCAGCGTAGGTCGGGGGGCGGACACTGAAGCTTTCTTT
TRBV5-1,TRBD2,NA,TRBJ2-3,CASSQYPITSGPSTDTQYF,TGCGCCAGCAGCCAATACCCGATCACTAGCGGACCTAGCACAGATACGCAGTATTTT
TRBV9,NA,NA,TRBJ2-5,CASSVALSGQETQYF,TGTGCCAGCAGCGTAGCTCTTAGCGGCCAAGAGACCCAGTACTTC
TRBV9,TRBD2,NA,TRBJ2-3,CASSVYKRGGTDTQYF,TGTGCCAGCAGCGTATACAAACGGGGGGGCACAGATACGCAGTATTTT
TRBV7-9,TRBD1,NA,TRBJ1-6,CASSSQGAMGSPLHF,TGTGCCAGCAGCTCACAGGGGGCGATGGGTTCACCCCTCCACTTT
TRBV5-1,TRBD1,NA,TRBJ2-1,CASSMGQVSDEQFF,TGCGCCAGCAGTATGGGACAGGTCAGCGATGAGCAGTTCTTC
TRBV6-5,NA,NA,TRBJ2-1,CASSYGYRRQGEQFF,TGTGCCAGCAGTTACGGGTACAGGCGGCAAGGTGAGCAGTTCTTC
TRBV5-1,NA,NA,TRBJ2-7,CASNTGEGLEQYF,TGCGCCAGCAACACCGGAGAGGGCTTGGAGCAGTACTTC
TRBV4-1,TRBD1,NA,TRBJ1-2,CASSPPPGQGRNGYTF,TGCGCCAGCAGCCCGCCCCCTGGACAGGGCCGCAATGGCTACACCTTC
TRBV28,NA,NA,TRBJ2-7,CASNRGMREQYF,TGTGCCAGCAACCGGGGAATGAGGGAGCAGTACTTC
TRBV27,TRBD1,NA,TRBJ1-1,CASSFDRGRVNTEAFF,TGTGCCAGCAGTTTCGACAGGGGGCGGGTGAACACTGAAGCTTTCTTT
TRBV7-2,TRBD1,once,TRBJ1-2,CASSLNGGQGGGYTF,TGTGCCAGCAGCTTAAACGGGGGACAGGGCGGTGGCTACACCTTC
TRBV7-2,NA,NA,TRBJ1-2,CASSAHGLYGYTF,TGTGCCAGCAGCGCACATGGACTGTATGGCTACACCTTC
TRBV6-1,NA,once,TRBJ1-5,CASSDHRVNQPQHF,TGTGCCAGCAGTGACCACAGGGTAAATCAGCCCCAGCATTTT
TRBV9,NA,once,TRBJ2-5,CASSVNSLETQYF,TGTGCCAGCAGCGTAAACAGTCTGGAGACCCAGTACTTC
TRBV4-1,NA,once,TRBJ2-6,CASSPPLRVSGANVLTF,TGCGCCAGCAGCCCCCCCCTCCGGGTCTCTGGGGCCAACGTCCTGACTTTC
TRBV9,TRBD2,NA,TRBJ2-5,CASSVVGTSSSTQYF,TGTGCCAGCAGCGTAGTGGGGACTAGCTCTAGTACCCAGTACTTC